This T cell receptor (beta chain) appears in the sequencing data of a study of T-cell reconstitution after alpha-beta-depleted transplantation in children. Turning to this clonotype: Its antigen remains unidentified.

Deletions cut 3 bases from V and 2 bases from J, with 14 bases between. This CDR3 is 15 amino acids long. Study-wide results and caveats: At the one-year point after transplant, T-cell counts and TCRbeta diversity were found to come mostly from T cells that had been newly produced.

Unique molecular identifiers were incorporated when the TCRbeta library was constructed. Each CDR3 protein is one row after TCRdb ran MiXCR on the PCR reads. The sample comprises about 830,000 distinct CDR3 sequences, 16% of which are singletons, and approximately 5% rests with the top ten. This chain uses TRBV23-1 with TRBJ2-7, with D possibly TRBD1 on 5 matching bases. TRBV23-1 is labeled an ORF, and its function is uncertain. The material was PBMCs, mostly from graft donor cells, obtained 360 days after TCRalphabeta/CD19-depleted stem cell transplant. The origin of this receptor is a male patient younger than 18 who had a stem cell transplant for acute lymphoblastic leukemia, so the T cells may come from the graft donor. The CDR3 region has the DNA TGCGCCAGCAGTCATTCCCGGGCAGGGCCCTACGAGCAGTACTTC. Translating it yields CASSHSRAGPYEQYF.